This T cell receptor beta chain was retrieved from a study of radiotherapy plus CTLA-4 blockade in lung cancer. Whole-study findings and limits: Increased serum interferon-beta after radiation also reportedly predicted response strongly.

Germline V CDR1 and CDR2: SNHLY, FYNNEI. Germline trimming cut 3 bases from V and 0 bases from J; bases unmatched to any gene: 6. This CDR3 has 17 amino acids. The assay was immunoSEQ multiplex PCR, and TCRdb's table has in-frame clones only and misses some. Of 95,000 to 150,000 clones in the sample, just under 90% were seen once. Note on this clone: Its antigen is as yet unknown.

The source of this sequence is a human donor with non-small cell lung cancer that progressed on radiotherapy plus ipilimumab. The sample in question was peripheral blood, obtained from a patient treated with radiotherapy plus ipilimumab. The chain recombines TRBV2 with TRBJ2-5; 11 nucleotides line up with TRBD2. CDR3 loop: CASSDVILAGDQETQYF. Here the CDR3 DNA reads TGTGCCAGCAGTGATGTCATACTAGCGGGAGACCAAGAGACCCAGTACTTC.